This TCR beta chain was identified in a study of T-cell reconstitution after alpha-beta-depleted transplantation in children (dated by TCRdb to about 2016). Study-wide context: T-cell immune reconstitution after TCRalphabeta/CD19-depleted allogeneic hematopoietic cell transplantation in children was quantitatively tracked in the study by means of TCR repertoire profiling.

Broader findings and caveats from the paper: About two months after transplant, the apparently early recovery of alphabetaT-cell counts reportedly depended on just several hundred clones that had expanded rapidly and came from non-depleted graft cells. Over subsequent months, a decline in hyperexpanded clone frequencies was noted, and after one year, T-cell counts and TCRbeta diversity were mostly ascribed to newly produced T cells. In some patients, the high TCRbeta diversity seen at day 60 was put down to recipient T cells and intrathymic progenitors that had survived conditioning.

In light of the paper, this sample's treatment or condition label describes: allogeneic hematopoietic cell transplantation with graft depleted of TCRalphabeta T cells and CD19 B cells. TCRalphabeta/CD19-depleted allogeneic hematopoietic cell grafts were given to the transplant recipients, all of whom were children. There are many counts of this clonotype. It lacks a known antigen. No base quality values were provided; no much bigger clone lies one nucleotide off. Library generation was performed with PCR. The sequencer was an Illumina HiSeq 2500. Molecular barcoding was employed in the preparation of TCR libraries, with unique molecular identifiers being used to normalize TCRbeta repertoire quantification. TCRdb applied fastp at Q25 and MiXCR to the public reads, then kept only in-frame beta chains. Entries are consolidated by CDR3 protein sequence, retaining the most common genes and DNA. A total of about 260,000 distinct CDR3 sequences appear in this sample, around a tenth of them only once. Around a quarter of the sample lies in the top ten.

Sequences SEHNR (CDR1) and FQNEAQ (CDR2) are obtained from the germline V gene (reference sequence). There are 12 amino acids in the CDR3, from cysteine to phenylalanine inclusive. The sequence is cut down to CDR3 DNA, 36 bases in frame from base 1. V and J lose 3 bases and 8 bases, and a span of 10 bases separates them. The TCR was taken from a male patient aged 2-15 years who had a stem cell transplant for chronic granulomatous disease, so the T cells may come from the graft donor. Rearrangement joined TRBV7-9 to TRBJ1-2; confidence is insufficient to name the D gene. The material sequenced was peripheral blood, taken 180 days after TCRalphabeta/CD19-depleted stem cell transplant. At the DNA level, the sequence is TGTGCCAGCAGCTTGTGGCAATTAGGCTACACCTTC. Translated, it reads CASSLWQLGYTF.